The 6 T cell receptor beta chains below were found in one sample sequenced in a study of cytomegalovirus exposure and HLA in healthy donors (dated by TCRdb to about 2017). The library was made by the immunoSEQ multiplex PCR assay. For the multiplex PCR, a mixture combining 60 forward primers for TCR Vbeta segments and 13 reverse primers for TCR Jbeta segments was used. The source is immuneACCESS, and TCRdb retained only in-frame sequences with V and J called. Part of the clones is not carried over; for the studies checked, unresolved V genes explain less than half of this, and the remainder is unexplained. This sample has around 110,000 clones in its table, and over 60% of those were observed once. Of the sample, under 9% is held by the ten largest clones. Sequences were obtained from PBMCs. The receptors originated from a woman in her forties in good health and CMV-seropositive.

The V gene is TRBV18, the J gene TRBJ1-5; 9 nucleotides line up with TRBD1. This CDR3 is built from 17 residues. The V gene end was trimmed by 3 bases and the J gene end by 7 bases; junction bases not matched to a gene: 13. CDR1 is KGHSH and CDR2 is LQKENI in the germline V gene. The CDR3 protein is CASSPTDRGRSGQPQHF. CDR3 in DNA: TGTGCCAGCTCACCGACAGACAGGGGGAGGTCCGGCCAGCCCCAGCATTTT.

The chain is built from TRBV19 and TRBJ1-1, with D perhaps TRBD1 (6 bases). This CDR3 comprises 17 residues. Germline assignment: CDR1 LNHDA and CDR2 SQIVND (reference sequence). V lost 3 bases, J lost 1 base, and 18 bases lay in between. The CDR3 sequence is CASSMVDLGGANTEAFF. Written as DNA, the CDR3 is TGTGCCAGTAGTATGGTGGACTTGGGGGGGGCGAACACTGAAGCTTTCTTT.

J is TRBJ1-1 and V is TRBV5-1; 10 bases agree with TRBD1. After removal of 3 bases from V and 4 bases from J, the junction contained 9 bases not matched to a gene. Germline V gives CDR1 SGHRS, CDR2 YFSETQ. The CDR3 is made up of 16 amino acids. In DNA, the CDR3 is TGCGCCAGCAGCTCCGGGCTTGGGACAGGGGTCACTGAAGCTTTCTTT. Protein sequence: CASSSGLGTGVTEAFF.

The chain couples TRBV7-6 to TRBJ1-6; 7 bases match TRBD1. This CDR3 contains 15 residues. Germline-derived CDR1 and CDR2 are SGHVS and FNYEAQ. V dropped 6 bases and J dropped 5; count of bases not matched to a gene: 7. For the CDR3, the DNA is TGTGCCAGCAGTACAGGACAGGCCGATAATTCACCCCTCCACTTT. Its translation is CASSTGQADNSPLHF.

In this sample, this clone turned up a few times. The CDR3 nucleotides read TGTGCCAGCAGTGTTATTGCCCCAAGGGCTAGCGGGCGGAACTCCTACGAGCAGTACTTC. This codes for CASSVIAPRASGRNSYEQYF. V and J are TRBV28 and TRBJ2-7; 8 nucleotides line up with TRBD2. CDR3 length: 20 amino acids. The V and J ends lost 5 bases and 0 bases, in that order; junction bases with no gene match: 21. The germline V gene encodes CDR1 MDHEN and CDR2 SYDVKM.

This chain uses TRBV6-1 with TRBJ2-5, with TRBD2 identical over 11 bases. The CDR3 loop spans 15 amino acids. Germline assignment: CDR1 MNHNS and CDR2 SASEGT. V shed 8 bases and J 10 bases; nucleotides not matched to a gene: 15. Here the CDR3 DNA reads TGTGCCAGCGCCACGATAGCGGGAGGGCCGGGGAGCCAGTACTTC. This codes for CASATIAGGPGSQYF.